A single sample is the source of the 17 T cell receptor beta chains below, sequenced in a study of CD8+CD57+ T cells in acquired aplastic anemia (dated by TCRdb to 2016 to 2018). Sequencing used an Illumina HiSeq 2000. TCR beta VDJ combination and CDR3 sequence profiling used genomic DNA as the template. TCRdb applied fastp at Q25 and MiXCR to the public reads, then kept only in-frame beta chains. Rows matching on CDR3 protein sequence are summarized as one entry with the most common DNA and genes. In this sample the table shows about 130,000 distinct CDR3 sequences, 40% to 60% of which occur a single time. In total, the top ten clones hold 2.5% to 3% of the sample. Sequenced material: sorted CD4+, CD8+, or CD8+CD57+ T cells (not recorded which) from PBMCs. These receptors were collected from a human donor in good health, serving as a control.

This clonotype was counted at least ten times. The genes are TRBV19 and TRBJ1-2; 7 bases match TRBD1. This CDR3 region has 16 residues. The V segment lost 9 bases and the J segment 4 bases; nucleotides outside the gene matches: 17. The germline CDR1 and CDR2 sequences are LNHDA and SQIVND (reference sequence). In DNA, the CDR3 is TGTGCCAGCCTCAACCCACAGGGGCGAGATCTCTATGGCTACACCTTC. Translation gives CASLNPQGRDLYGYTF.

This clonotype was observed at least ten times. The chain links TRBV6-5 to TRBJ2-5; 11 bases match TRBD2. J lost 1 base, V lost 2 bases, and 3 bases had no gene match. Per the germline V gene, CDR1 is MNHEY and CDR2 is SVGAGI. This CDR3 spans 16 amino acids. In DNA form, the CDR3 reads TGTGCCAGCAGTTACACTAGCGGGGGTCCCCAAGAGACCCAGTACTTC. It yields the protein CASSYTSGGPQETQYF.

This clonotype was seen many times. V and J are TRBV5-1 and TRBJ1-5, with 10 bases lining up with TRBD1. V shed 4 bases and J 3 bases; nucleotides not matched to a gene: 10. This CDR3 region has 17 residues. CDR1 and CDR2 from the germline V gene are SGHRS and YFSETQ. DNA of the CDR3: TGCGCCAGCAGCCTAACCGGGGGACAGGGGAACAATCAGCCCCAGCATTTT. Residues: CASSLTGGQGNNQPQHF.

V is TRBV12-3 or TRBV12-4 and J is TRBJ2-7; 9 nucleotides agree with TRBD1. This CDR3 is 15 amino acids long. The J segment lost 1 base and the V segment lost 5 bases, leaving 6 bases of the junction unmatched. CDR3 protein: CASSDGTGKSYEQYF. The CDR3 DNA sequence: TGTGCCAGCAGTGATGGGACAGGGAAATCCTACGAGCAGTACTTC.

In this sample, this clonotype turned up many times. J is TRBJ2-1 and V is TRBV20-1, with 13 positions matching TRBD2. The CDR3 is 14 residues long. Germline CDR1 and CDR2: DFQATT and SNEGSKA (reference sequence). V shed 5 bases, J shed 9 bases, and the junction held 7 bases outside the gene matches. CDR3 protein: CSAQGLAGSFEQFF. In DNA form, the CDR3 reads TGCAGTGCTCAGGGACTAGCGGGGAGTTTTGAGCAGTTCTTC.

This clonotype has a count of ten or more. The chain employs TRBV9 and TRBJ1-4; 10 bases line up with TRBD1. Trimming took 4 bases from V and 4 from J; bases not matched to a gene: 13. CDR1 is SGDLS, CDR2 YYNGEE, per germline. The length of the CDR3 is 18 residues. The CDR3 coding sequence is TGTGCCAGCAGCTGGGGGAGTGGGACAGGGGATCGTAATGAAAAACTGTTTTTT. Translation: CASSWGSGTGDRNEKLFF.

This clonotype has ten or more counts. The chain carries TRBV7-2 and TRBJ2-5; 10 bases map to TRBD1. Trimming at V came to 5 bases and at J to 5 bases, leaving 11 bases not matched to a gene. This CDR3 spans 16 amino acids. CDR1 is SGHTA and CDR2 is FQGNSA in the germline V gene. This CDR3 is CASSIWAGQGLETQYF. CDR3 coding DNA: TGTGCCAGCAGCATATGGGCGGGACAGGGGCTCGAGACCCAGTACTTC.

This sequence joins TRBV7-6 and TRBJ2-5; 10 bases align to TRBD2. Germline V lookup: CDR1 SGHVS, CDR2 FNYEAQ. After removal of 5 bases from V and 6 bases from J, the junction contained 15 bases not matched to a gene. The CDR3 contains 17 residues. Here the CDR3 DNA reads TGTGCCAGCAGCCTCTACCAGCCTAGCGGGGGACTTAAGACCCAGTACTTC. Translation: CASSLYQPSGGLKTQYF.

The chain combines TRBV2 with TRBJ1-2; TRBD1 might be the D (6 bases). This CDR3 contains 13 residues. CDR1 and CDR2 (germline): SNHLY, FYNNEI. V lost 5 bases and J 5 bases, leaving 12 bases between the germline ends. The CDR3 nucleotides read TGTGCCAGCAGTTCCGGGACAAGTTATGGCTACACCTTC. Translating it yields CASSSGTSYGYTF.

This clonotype has only one observation. This chain links TRBV19 with TRBJ1-2; D gene ambiguous. CDR3 length: 12 amino acids. CDR1 is LNHDA and CDR2 is SQIVND in the germline V gene (reference sequence). Trimming pared 5 bases from V and 6 bases from J, leaving 10 bases between. The DNA for the CDR3 is TGTGCCAGTAGTGAGGTTTCAGATGGCTACACCTTC. Protein product: CASSEVSDGYTF.

The genes are TRBV5-6 and TRBJ1-5; TRBD1 matches 7 bases. This CDR3 region has 15 residues. Germline CDR1 and CDR2: SGHDT and YYEEEE. V was pared by 6 bases and J by 0 bases, with 6 bases of the junction left unmatched. The DNA of the CDR3 is TGTGCCAGCAAGAGACAGGGCAATAGCAATCAGCCCCAGCATTTT. This encodes CASKRQGNSNQPQHF.

The chain links TRBV7-8 to TRBJ2-3, with D perhaps TRBD1 (5 bases). V was pared by 4 bases and J by 2 bases, with 13 bases between. Germline values: CDR1 SGHVS, CDR2 FQNEAQ. This CDR3 comprises 15 residues. The CDR3 DNA follows: TGTGCCAGCAGCTCGCAGGGTTATGACACAGATACGCAGTATTTT. Protein product: CASSSQGYDTDTQYF.

The chain has TRBV19 and TRBJ2-7, with TRBD2 identical over 14 bases. TRBJ2-1 matches the DNA end more closely, so the J call is doubtful. Germline V gene data show CDR1 as LNHDA and CDR2 as SQIVND (reference sequence). The CDR3 length is 21 residues. The CDR3 DNA sequence: TGTGCCAGTAGTCCACAGCGACTAGCGGGGGGGCAAGTTGTTTCGAGGAATGAGCAGTTCTTC. Translated: CASSPQRLAGGQVVSRNEQFF.

This clonotype was recorded at least ten times. The V gene is TRBV7-6, the J gene TRBJ1-3, with D unclear. Germline CDR1 is SGHVS and CDR2 is FNYEAQ. Trimming removed 5 bases at V and 0 bases at J, with 14 bases between. This CDR3 has 16 residues. CDR3 DNA sequence: TGTGCCAGCAGCGCCGGATCGAAGAGCTCTGGAAACACCATATATTTT. It specifies CASSAGSKSSGNTIYF.

This clonotype was seen at least ten times. The CDR3 DNA reads as TGCGCCAGCAGCTTGTATCAGGGGGTGGGCGAGCAGTACTTC. Translation: CASSLYQGVGEQYF. J is TRBJ2-7 and V is TRBV5-1; 7 bases are shared with TRBD1. CDR1 and CDR2 from the germline V gene are SGHRS and YFSETQ. The CDR3 contains 14 residues. After removal of 1 base from V and 6 bases from J, the junction contained 7 bases not matched to a gene. The full variable domain, its missing parts supplied by reference TRBV5-1 and TRBJ2-7, is KAGVTQTPRYLIKTRGQQVTLSCSPISGHRSVSWYQQTPGQGLQFLFEYFSETQRNKGNFPGRFSGRQFSNSRSEMNVSTLELGDSALYLCASSLYQGVGEQYFGPGTRLTVT.

J is TRBJ1-2 and V is TRBV10-3; unclear D gene. V lost 4 bases, J lost 6 bases, and 18 bases lay in between. Germline V lookup: CDR1 ENHRY, CDR2 SYGVKD. The length of the CDR3 is 15 residues. CDR3 residues: CAISGGHRGVDGYTF. As DNA, the CDR3 is TGTGCCATCAGTGGCGGGCATCGCGGAGTTGATGGCTACACCTTC.

The genes are TRBV13 and TRBJ1-2; TRBD1 might be the D (5 bases). V was pared by 4 bases and J by 6 bases, with 12 bases between. The CDR3 has 13 amino acids. CDR1 and CDR2 from the germline V gene are PRHDT and FYEKMQ (reference sequence). The chain's CDR3 is CASSYGGDHGYTF. The DNA of the CDR3 is TGTGCCAGCAGCTACGGGGGTGATCATGGCTACACCTTC.